The clone carrying this T cell receptor (beta chain) was seen a few times. Its antigen is undetermined. Germline lookup yields CDR1 SGHTA and CDR2 FQGNSA. V lost 4 bases, J lost 1 base, and 15 bases lay in between. The CDR3 consists of 16 residues. TCRdb fed the RT-PCR reads into MiXCR, producing one record per CDR3 protein. Of 530,000 or so distinct CDR3 sequences in the sample, 14% are singletons; the top ten hold 11%. This entry comes from a study of response to subunit inactivated influenza vaccine. Study-level results: The authors put forward the suggestion that each seasonal influenza vaccination may bring in only a limited number of new T cells.

This material consisted of PBMCs from blood, taken 11 to 12 days after vaccination. This clonotype was obtained from a man in his fifties or sixties who received an inactivated influenza vaccine. The chain couples TRBV7-2 to TRBJ2-3, with D perhaps assigned TRBD1 or TRBD2 (5 bases each). CDR3 bases: TGTGCCAGCAGCTCGGGACGGGGAGCGGGCACAGATACGCAGTATTTT. Amino acid sequence: CASSSGRGAGTDTQYF.